The clone carrying this T cell receptor beta chain showed up just once. Its antigen is undetermined. These data belong to a study of cytomegalovirus exposure and HLA in healthy donors. Points from the study as a whole: In a later analysis, compared with equally common non-associated chains, HLA-associated beta chains were more expanded. As immune exposure information, only CMV serostatus was available.

The PCR used 60 Vbeta and 13 Jbeta primers. TCRdb's table, derived via immunoSEQ multiplex PCR, lists solely in-frame clones and lacks some. The profile covers around 110,000 clones, with around three quarters appearing a single time and around 4.8% taken by the ten largest. This CDR3 is 14 amino acids long. Germline V gene lookup returns CDR1 SEHNR and CDR2 FQNEAQ (reference sequence). V lost 5 bases, J lost 1 base, and 11 bases lay in between. This chain joins TRBV7-9 and TRBJ1-1; D not resolved. The sample comprised PBMCs. The receptor comes from a man younger than 40 in good health and CMV-seropositive. The CDR3 sequence is CASSQQGGNTEAFF. The CDR3 DNA reads as TGTGCCAGCAGCCAACAAGGCGGGAACACTGAAGCTTTCTTT.